The TCR beta chain described here comes from a study of blood T cell repertoires in COVID-19. Study at large: Samples taken during acute and convalescent COVID-19 were collected in the United States, Italy and Spain. The cDNA or gDNA used as material had been derived from T cells, B-cell-depleted T cells, or PBMCs.

This clone was counted between two and nine times. Original processing methods: Reference gene primer amplification yielded estimated nucleated cell counts. TCRdb's table, derived via immunoSEQ multiplex PCR, lists solely in-frame clones and lacks some. V and J calls plus clone size are reproduced from that table; the DNA served to infer D and trimming. The data hold some 290,000 clones, with roughly 86% observed a single time. During active infection, Seattle patients enrolled and were then monitored through disease. CDR3 length: 14 amino acids. The ends were cut back, 1 base at V and 0 bases at J, with 6 bases in the middle. Germline values: CDR1 SEHNR, CDR2 FQNEAQ (reference sequence).

Sequenced input: peripheral blood. V gene TRBV7-9 combines with J gene TRBJ1-1; D call uncertain. This sequence was found in a woman younger than 45 with COVID-19, enrolled during active disease. DNA for the CDR3: TGTGCCAGCAGCTTAGTAGCCTTGAACACTGAAGCTTTCTTT. It translates to CASSLVALNTEAFF.